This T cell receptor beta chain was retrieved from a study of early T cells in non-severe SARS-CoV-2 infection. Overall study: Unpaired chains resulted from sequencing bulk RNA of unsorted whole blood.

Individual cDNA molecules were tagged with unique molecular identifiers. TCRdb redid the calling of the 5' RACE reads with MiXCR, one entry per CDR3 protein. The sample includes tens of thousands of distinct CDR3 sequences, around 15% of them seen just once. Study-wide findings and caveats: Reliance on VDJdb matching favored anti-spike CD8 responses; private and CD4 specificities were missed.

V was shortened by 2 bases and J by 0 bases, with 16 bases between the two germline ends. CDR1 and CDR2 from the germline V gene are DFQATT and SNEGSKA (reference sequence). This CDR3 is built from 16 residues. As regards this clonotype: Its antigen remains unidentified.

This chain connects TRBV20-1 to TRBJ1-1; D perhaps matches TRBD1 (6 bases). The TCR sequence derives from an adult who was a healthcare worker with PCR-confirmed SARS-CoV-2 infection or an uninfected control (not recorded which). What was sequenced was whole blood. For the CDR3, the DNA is TGCAGTGCTAGATTTCACAGGGTCACGATGAACACTGAAGCTTTCTTT. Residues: CSARFHRVTMNTEAFF.